The 19 T cell receptor beta chains presented below share a single source sample, sequenced in a study of blood T cell repertoires in COVID-19. Data came from immunoSEQ multiplex PCR; TCRdb stores just in-frame clones and leaves some out. The table lists tens of thousands of clones, around 85% of them singletons. Sequenced: peripheral blood. The receptor source for this set is a woman aged 80 or older with COVID-19, enrolled during active disease.

Only a few counts were recorded for this clone. This chain links TRBV7-3 with TRBJ1-4, with D possibly being TRBD1 (5 bases). Germline CDR1 reads SGHTA; CDR2 reads FQGTGA. The length of the CDR3 is 14 residues. The V end lost 5 bases, the J end lost 7 bases, and 14 bases lay between the germline ends. CDR3 DNA: TGTGCCAGCAGCCTTTCAGGGCAGGGTGAAAAACTGTTTTTT. Its translation is CASSLSGQGEKLFF. Full variable domain (outside the CDR3, taken from reference TRBV7-3 and TRBJ1-4): GAGVSQTPSNKVTEKGKYVELRCDPISGHTALYWYRQSLGQGPEFLIYFQGTGAADDSGLPNDRFFAVRPEGSVSTLKIQRTERGDSAVYLCASSLSGQGEKLFFGSGTQLSVL.

The V gene is TRBV18, the J gene TRBJ2-3; 11 nucleotides match TRBD2. V gave up 2 bases and J gave up 0 bases; unmatched junction bases: 4. This CDR3 region has 17 residues. CDR1 KGHSH and CDR2 LQKENI come from the germline V gene. For the CDR3, the DNA is TGTGCCAGCTCACCAAGAATAGCGGGAGGGAGCACAGATACGCAGTATTTT. This encodes CASSPRIAGGSTDTQYF. Full variable domain (remainder filled in from reference TRBV18 and TRBJ2-3): NAGVMQNPRHLVRRRGQEARLRCSPMKGHSHVYWYRQLPEEGLKFMVYLQKENIIDESGMPKERFSAEFPKEGPSILRIQQVVRGDSAAYFCASSPRIAGGSTDTQYFGPGTRLTVL.

The V call is TRBV3-1 (or the pseudogene TRBV3-2), the J call TRBJ2-7, with 13 positions matching TRBD2. Looked up from germline, CDR1 is LGHDT and CDR2 is YNNKEL (reference sequence). CDR3 size: 18 residues. V gave up 0 bases and J gave up 3 bases; unmatched junction bases: 8. This chain's CDR3 is CASSQDGLAGALYYEQYF. For the CDR3, the DNA is TGTGCCAGCAGCCAAGATGGACTAGCGGGAGCGCTTTACTACGAGCAGTACTTC.

The rearrangement links TRBV6-2 or TRBV6-3 to TRBJ2-4; perhaps TRBD2 as D (6 bases). Trimming cost V 3 bases and J 3 bases, with 12 bases left between them. Germline values: CDR1 MNHEY, CDR2 SVGEGT. The CDR3 loop spans 15 amino acids. The CDR3: CASSYIRGGKNIQYF. The CDR3 DNA is TGTGCCAGCAGTTATATCCGGGGAGGCAAAAACATTCAGTACTTC.

The rearrangement links TRBV18 to TRBJ2-4; TRBD1 agrees at 9 bases. The junction had 5 bases not matched to a gene; V was cut back by 6 bases and J by 5 bases. This CDR3 spans 14 amino acids. Germline V gene data show CDR1 as KGHSH and CDR2 as LQKENI. The CDR3 loop reads CASSGDRGENIQYF. The DNA of the CDR3 is TGTGCCAGCTCCGGAGACAGGGGGGAAAACATTCAGTACTTC.

The CDR3 loop is CASGGVDEQYF. CDR3 nucleotide sequence: TGTGCCAGCGGGGGGGTCGACGAGCAGTACTTC. The genes are TRBV18 and TRBJ2-7, with 7 bases matching TRBD2. This CDR3 region has 11 residues. With V trimmed by 8 bases and J by 5 bases, 3 bases remained unmatched. Germline V gene data show CDR1 as KGHSH and CDR2 as LQKENI.

There are a few counts of this clone. The chain couples TRBV5-1 to TRBJ2-2; a weak D match, TRBD2 (5 bases). Germline V gene data show CDR1 as SGHRS and CDR2 as YFSETQ. V was cut by 6 bases and J by 6 bases, with 15 bases left in between. This CDR3 is built from 14 residues. In DNA form, the CDR3 reads TGCGCCAGCACGCCCAGCGGCCTCGCCGGGGAGCTGTTTTTT. Encoded protein: CASTPSGLAGELFF.

This chain links TRBV14 with TRBJ2-3; 9 bases are a match to TRBD1. After removal of 1 base from V and 5 bases from J, the junction contained 7 bases not matched to a gene. Germline V gene sequence: CDR1 SGHDN, CDR2 FVKESK. This CDR3 has 16 residues. This CDR3 is CASSQVQGAMRDTQYF. Here the CDR3 DNA reads TGTGCCAGCAGCCAAGTACAGGGGGCTATGAGAGATACGCAGTATTTT.

The CDR3 reads CASRPQGPGELFF. The CDR3 nucleotides are TGTGCCAGCAGACCACAGGGCCCCGGGGAGCTGTTTTTT. The genes are TRBV11-2 and TRBJ2-2, with a weak D call TRBD1 (6 bases). This CDR3 is 13 amino acids long. The V and J ends lost 6 bases and 6 bases respectively, with 11 bases between them. Germline V gene lookup returns CDR1 SGHAT and CDR2 FQNNGV.

The CDR3 sequence: CASSFGLGQDTQYF. CDR3 coding DNA: TGTGCCAGCAGCTTTGGACTTGGGCAGGATACGCAGTATTTT. The V call is TRBV7-3, the J call TRBJ2-3; a possible D gene is TRBD2 (5 bases). From germline, CDR1 is SGHTA and CDR2 FQGTGA. The length of the CDR3 is 14 residues. The V end was cut by 3 bases, the J end by 6 bases, with 13 bases between.

This chain joins TRBV24-1 and TRBJ2-2; D perhaps matches TRBD2 (7 bases). In germline, CDR1 is KGHDR, CDR2 SFDVKD. Trimming removed 1 base at V and 7 bases at J, with 15 bases between. The CDR3 totals 16 residues. The CDR3 region is CATSDFGGAGFGELFF. DNA of the CDR3: TGTGCCACCAGTGATTTTGGGGGGGCAGGCTTCGGGGAGCTGTTTTTT.

This sequence joins TRBV4-2 and TRBJ1-4; D remains ambiguous. This CDR3 comprises 14 residues. Germline V gene sequence: CDR1 LGHNA, CDR2 YNFKEQ. The V end was cut by 1 base, the J end by 7 bases, with 10 bases between. The CDR3 DNA follows: TGTGCCAGCAGCCAAGGGAGCACGGGTGAAAAACTGTTTTTT. Protein product: CASSQGSTGEKLFF.

This sequence joins TRBV29-1 and TRBJ1-2; D is unresolved. Germline CDR1 SQVTM, CDR2 ANQGSEA. Trimming removed 5 bases at V and 5 bases at J, with 12 bases between. The length of the CDR3 is 12 residues. The CDR3 bases are TGCAGCGTTCCGAAGGGCGGGTATGGCTACACCTTC. Translation: CSVPKGGYGYTF.

V usage is TRBV7-2 and J usage is TRBJ1-5; D gene uncertain. The length of the CDR3 is 13 residues. V was pared by 2 bases and J by 6 bases, with 8 bases between. Germline-derived CDR1 and CDR2 are SGHTA and FQGNSA. In nucleotides, the CDR3 is TGTGCCAGCAGCTTATTAGGGAGTCAGCCCCAGCATTTT. The encoded protein is CASSLLGSQPQHF.

The V and J genes are TRBV7-8 and TRBJ1-1; 10 positions match TRBD1. V was pared by 1 base and J by 4 bases, with 6 bases of the junction left unmatched. Germline V gene data show CDR1 as SGHVS and CDR2 as FQNEAQ. CDR3 length: 16 residues. The CDR3 nucleotides are TGTGCCAGCAGCTTAGTCCCGACAGGGGGCTCCACTGAAGCTTTCTTT. This gives the protein CASSLVPTGGSTEAFF.

This clone was seen only a few times. The V and J genes are TRBV7-6 and TRBJ1-2; no clear D gene. CDR3 length: 13 amino acids. CDR1 and CDR2 from the germline V gene are SGHVS and FNYEAQ. Trimming shortened V by 0 bases and J by 4 bases, and 6 bases separated the two germline ends. The CDR3 region has the DNA TGTGCCAGCAGCTTAGCCGGGTCCTATGGCTACACCTTC. Its protein is CASSLAGSYGYTF.

V gene TRBV5-5 combines with J gene TRBJ2-5; D might be TRBD2 (5 bases). CDR1 is SGHKS and CDR2 is YYEKEE in the germline V gene (reference sequence). V dropped 4 bases and J dropped 8 bases, with 21 bases sitting between them. The CDR3 has 15 residues. The CDR3 protein is CASSPSRVAGITQYF. The CDR3, as DNA: TGTGCCAGCAGCCCTTCCCGCGTGGCCGGGATAACCCAGTACTTC.

V gene TRBV6-5 combines with J gene TRBJ2-2; 8 bases are a match to TRBD1. V lost 7 bases, J lost 4 bases, and 8 bases stayed unmatched. CDR3 length: 15 residues. The germline CDR1 and CDR2 sequences are MNHEY and SVGAGI. The CDR3, as DNA: TGTGCCAGCACCCCGGACAGGGTCGCCACCGGGGAGCTGTTTTTT. This sequence encodes CASTPDRVATGELFF.

The rearrangement uses TRBV6-5 and TRBJ2-5, with 10 bases aligning to TRBD2. Germline CDR1 is MNHEY and CDR2 is SVGAGI. V dropped 6 bases and J dropped 3; count of bases not matched to a gene: 4. This CDR3 is 14 amino acids long. The CDR3 protein is CASSRLAGEETQYF. The CDR3 DNA reads TGTGCCAGCAGCCGGCTAGCGGGAGAAGAGACCCAGTACTTC.